The clone carrying this T cell receptor beta chain was seen just once. What it binds is not known. Germline CDR1 reads SGHDT; CDR2 reads YYEEEE. The V segment lost 5 bases and the J segment 11 bases; nucleotides outside the gene matches: 15. This CDR3 contains 14 residues. This sample is part of a study of long-term antiretroviral therapy in people with HIV. Findings of the study overall: Investigators report no available data on ART adherence, viral resistance or therapy changes.

At the survey level, the v3.0 immunoSEQ assay was run. Assay used: immunoSEQ multiplex PCR; TCRdb lists only in-frame clones, some missing. The sample consists of fewer than 40,000 clones, roughly three quarters of them appearing once. The chain is built from TRBV5-6 and TRBJ2-5; 7 bases fit TRBD1. The receptor comes from a man younger than 35 with HIV. The sequencing here drew on unsorted PBMCs, taken 1.9 years after starting antiretroviral therapy. In DNA form, the CDR3 reads TGTGCCAGCAGTACTGAAGACAGGGTCAGGGAGCAGTACTTC. It codes for CASSTEDRVREQYF.